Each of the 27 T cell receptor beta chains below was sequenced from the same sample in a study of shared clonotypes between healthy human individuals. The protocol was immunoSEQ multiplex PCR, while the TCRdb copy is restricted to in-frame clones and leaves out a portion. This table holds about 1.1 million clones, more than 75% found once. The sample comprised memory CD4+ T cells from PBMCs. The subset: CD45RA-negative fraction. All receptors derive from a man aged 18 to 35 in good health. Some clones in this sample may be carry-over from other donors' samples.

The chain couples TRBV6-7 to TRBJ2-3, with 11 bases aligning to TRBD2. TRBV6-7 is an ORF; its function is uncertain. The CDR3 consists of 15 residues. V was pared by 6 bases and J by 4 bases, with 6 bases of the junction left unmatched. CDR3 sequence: CASRLTSGSPDTQYF. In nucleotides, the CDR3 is TGTGCCAGCAGGCTCACTAGCGGGAGCCCAGATACGCAGTATTTT.

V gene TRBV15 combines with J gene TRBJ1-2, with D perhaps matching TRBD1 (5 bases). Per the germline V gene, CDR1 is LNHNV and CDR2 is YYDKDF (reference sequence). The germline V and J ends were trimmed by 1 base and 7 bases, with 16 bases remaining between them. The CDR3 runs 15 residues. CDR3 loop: CATSRGGDGAGGYTF. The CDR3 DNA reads TGTGCCACCAGCAGAGGAGGGGACGGGGCGGGTGGCTACACCTTC.

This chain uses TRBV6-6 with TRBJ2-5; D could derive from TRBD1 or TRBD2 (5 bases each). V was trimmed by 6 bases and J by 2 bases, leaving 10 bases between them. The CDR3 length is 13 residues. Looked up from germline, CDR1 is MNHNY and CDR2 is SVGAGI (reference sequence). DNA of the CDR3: TGTGCCAGCAGAAGGGACCTTCAAGAGACCCAGTACTTC. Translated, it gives CASRRDLQETQYF.

The CDR3 loop is CASSLSGRTSGSRYEQYF. The DNA of the CDR3 is TGTGCCAGCAGTTTATCTGGTCGGACTAGCGGGAGTAGGTACGAGCAGTACTTC. The rearrangement uses TRBV27 and TRBJ2-7; 13 bases align to TRBD2. The ends lost 0 bases at V and 4 bases at J; junction bases unmatched: 9. Germline assignment: CDR1 MNHEY and CDR2 SMNVEV (reference sequence). The CDR3 has 18 amino acids.

The CDR3 bases are TGTGCCAGTAGTATTAGTCAGGGGGCGTCCGAGCAGTACTTC. Protein sequence: CASSISQGASEQYF. The genes are TRBV19 and TRBJ2-7, with 8 bases aligning to TRBD1. J was trimmed by 6 bases and V by 3 bases; bases with no gene match: 7. The CDR3 totals 14 residues. Germline CDR1 is LNHDA and CDR2 is SQIVND (reference sequence). The full variable domain, completed using reference TRBV19 and TRBJ2-7, is DGGITQSPKYLFRKEGQNVTLSCEQNLNHDAMYWYRQDPGQGLRLIYYSQIVNDFQKGDIAEGYSVSREKKESFPLTVTSAQKNPTAFYLCASSISQGASEQYFGPGTRLTVT.

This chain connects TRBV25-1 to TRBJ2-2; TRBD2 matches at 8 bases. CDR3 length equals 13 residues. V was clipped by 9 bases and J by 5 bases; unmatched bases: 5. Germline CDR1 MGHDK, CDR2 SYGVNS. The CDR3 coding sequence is TGTGCCAGTCGGGTAGCGGGAACCGGGGAGCTGTTTTTT. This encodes CASRVAGTGELFF.

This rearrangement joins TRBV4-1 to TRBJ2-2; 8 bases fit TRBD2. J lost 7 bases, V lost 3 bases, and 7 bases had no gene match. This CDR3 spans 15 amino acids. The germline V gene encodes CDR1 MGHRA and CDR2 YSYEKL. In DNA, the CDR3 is TGCGCCAGCAGCCATATCGGGACTAGAGGCGGGGAGCTGTTTTTT. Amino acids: CASSHIGTRGGELFF.

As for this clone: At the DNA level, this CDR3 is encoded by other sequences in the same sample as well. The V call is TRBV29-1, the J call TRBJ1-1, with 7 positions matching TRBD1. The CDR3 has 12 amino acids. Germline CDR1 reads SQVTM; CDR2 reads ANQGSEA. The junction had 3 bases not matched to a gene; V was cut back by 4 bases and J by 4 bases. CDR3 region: CSVGQGVTEAFF. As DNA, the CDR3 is TGCAGCGTTGGGCAGGGGGTCACTGAAGCTTTCTTT.

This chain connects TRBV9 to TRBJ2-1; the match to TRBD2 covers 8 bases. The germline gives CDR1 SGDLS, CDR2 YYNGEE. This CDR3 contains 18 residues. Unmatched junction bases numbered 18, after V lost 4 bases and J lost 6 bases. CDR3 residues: CASSPRRGGVAGRNEQFF. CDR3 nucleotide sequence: TGTGCCAGCAGCCCCCGCCGGGGTGGTGTAGCGGGGCGCAATGAGCAGTTCTTC.

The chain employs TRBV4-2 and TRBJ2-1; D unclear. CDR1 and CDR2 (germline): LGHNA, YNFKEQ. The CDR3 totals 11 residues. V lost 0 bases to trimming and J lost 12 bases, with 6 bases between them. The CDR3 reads CASSQEALQFF. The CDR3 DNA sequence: TGTGCCAGCAGCCAAGAGGCCCTGCAGTTCTTC.

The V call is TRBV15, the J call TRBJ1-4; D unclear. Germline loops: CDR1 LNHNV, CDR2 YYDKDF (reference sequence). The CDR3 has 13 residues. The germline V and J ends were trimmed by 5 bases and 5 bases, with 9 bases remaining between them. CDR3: CATSGKGNEKLFF. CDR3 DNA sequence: TGTGCCACCAGCGGAAAGGGAAATGAAAAACTGTTTTTT.

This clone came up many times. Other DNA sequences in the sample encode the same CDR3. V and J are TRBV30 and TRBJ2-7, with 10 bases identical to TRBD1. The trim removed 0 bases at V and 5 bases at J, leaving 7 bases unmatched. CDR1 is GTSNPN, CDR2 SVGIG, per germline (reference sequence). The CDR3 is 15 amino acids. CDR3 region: CAWSVFGQGDDEQYF. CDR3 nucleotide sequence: TGTGCCTGGAGTGTATTCGGACAGGGGGACGACGAGCAGTACTTC.

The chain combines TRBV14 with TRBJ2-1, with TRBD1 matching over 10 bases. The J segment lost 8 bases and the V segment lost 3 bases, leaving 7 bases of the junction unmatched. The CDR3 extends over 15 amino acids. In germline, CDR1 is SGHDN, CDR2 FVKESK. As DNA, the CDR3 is TGTGCCAGCAGCCAGGCCGGGACAGGGGCCTATGAGCAGTTCTTC. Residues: CASSQAGTGAYEQFF.

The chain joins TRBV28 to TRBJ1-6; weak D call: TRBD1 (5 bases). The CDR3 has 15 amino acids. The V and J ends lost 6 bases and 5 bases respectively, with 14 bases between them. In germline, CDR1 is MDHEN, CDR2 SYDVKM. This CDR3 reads CASSLDTRNNSPLHF. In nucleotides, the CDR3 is TGTGCCAGCAGCTTGGACACCCGGAATAATTCACCCCTCCACTTT.

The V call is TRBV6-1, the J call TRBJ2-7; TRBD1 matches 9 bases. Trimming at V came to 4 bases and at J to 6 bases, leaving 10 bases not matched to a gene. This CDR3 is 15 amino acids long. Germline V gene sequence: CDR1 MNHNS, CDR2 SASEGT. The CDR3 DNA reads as TGTGCCAGCAGTGCGCGGACAGGGGTAATGGGCGAGCAGTACTTC. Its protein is CASSARTGVMGEQYF.

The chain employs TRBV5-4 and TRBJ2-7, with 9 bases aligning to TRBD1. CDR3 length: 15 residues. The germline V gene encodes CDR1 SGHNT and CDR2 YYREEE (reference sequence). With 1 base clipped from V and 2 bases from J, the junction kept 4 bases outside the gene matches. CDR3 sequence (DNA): TGTGCCAGCAGCTTGAGTACAGGGGGCCCCTACGAGCAGTACTTC. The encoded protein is CASSLSTGGPYEQYF.

The CDR3 region is CASSPNPLDTQYF. The CDR3 DNA follows: TGTGCCAGCAGCCCCAACCCTCTGGATACGCAGTATTTT. V and J are TRBV5-4 and TRBJ2-3; unclear D gene. The CDR3 runs to 13 residues. Germline V lookup: CDR1 SGHNT, CDR2 YYREEE (reference sequence). The V gene lost 4 bases and the J gene lost 6 bases, with 12 bases spanning the gap.

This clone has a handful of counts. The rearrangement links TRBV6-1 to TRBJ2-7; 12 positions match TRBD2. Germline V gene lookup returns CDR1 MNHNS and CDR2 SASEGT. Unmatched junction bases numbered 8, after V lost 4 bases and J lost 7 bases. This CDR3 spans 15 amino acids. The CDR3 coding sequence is TGTGCCAGCAGTGGACCGGGACTAGCGGGTTGGGAGCAGTACTTC. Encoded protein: CASSGPGLAGWEQYF.

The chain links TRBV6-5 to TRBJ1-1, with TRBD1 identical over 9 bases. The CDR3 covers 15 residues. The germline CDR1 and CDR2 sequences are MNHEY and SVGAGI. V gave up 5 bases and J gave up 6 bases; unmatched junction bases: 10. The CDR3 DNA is TGTGCCAGCAGTACTTCAACAGGGGGCTGGCCTGAAGCTTTCTTT. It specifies CASSTSTGGWPEAFF.

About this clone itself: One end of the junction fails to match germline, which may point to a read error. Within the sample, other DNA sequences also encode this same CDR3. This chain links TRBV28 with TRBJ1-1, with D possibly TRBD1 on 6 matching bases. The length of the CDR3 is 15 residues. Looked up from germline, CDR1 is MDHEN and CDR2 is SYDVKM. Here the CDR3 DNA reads TGTGCCAGCAGGGGGGCAGGGGCAGGGAACACTGAAGCCTTCTTT. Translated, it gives CASRGAGAGNTEAFF.

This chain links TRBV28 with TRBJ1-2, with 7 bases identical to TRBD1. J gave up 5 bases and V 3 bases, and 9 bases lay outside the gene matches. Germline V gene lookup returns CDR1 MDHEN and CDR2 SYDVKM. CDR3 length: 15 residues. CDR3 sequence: CASSLLTGTDYGYTF. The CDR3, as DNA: TGTGCCAGCAGTTTGCTGACCGGGACAGATTATGGCTACACCTTC.

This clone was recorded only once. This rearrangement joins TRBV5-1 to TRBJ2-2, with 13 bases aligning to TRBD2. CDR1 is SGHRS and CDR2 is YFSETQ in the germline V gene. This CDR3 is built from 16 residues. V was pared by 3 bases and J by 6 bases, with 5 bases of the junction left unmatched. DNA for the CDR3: TGCGCCAGCAGCTGGGGACTAGCGGGATTAGCCGGGGAGCTGTTTTTT. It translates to CASSWGLAGLAGELFF. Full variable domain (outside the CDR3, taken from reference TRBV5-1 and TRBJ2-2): KAGVTQTPRYLIKTRGQQVTLSCSPISGHRSVSWYQQTPGQGLQFLFEYFSETQRNKGNFPGRFSGRQFSNSRSEMNVSTLELGDSALYLCASSWGLAGLAGELFFGEGSRLTVL.

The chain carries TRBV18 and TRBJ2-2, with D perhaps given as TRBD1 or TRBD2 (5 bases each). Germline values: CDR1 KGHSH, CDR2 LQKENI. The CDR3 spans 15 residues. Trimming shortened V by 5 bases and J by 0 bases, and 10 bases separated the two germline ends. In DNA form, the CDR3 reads TGTGCCAGCTCAAGGGACGGACCGAACACCGGGGAGCTGTTTTTT. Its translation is CASSRDGPNTGELFF.

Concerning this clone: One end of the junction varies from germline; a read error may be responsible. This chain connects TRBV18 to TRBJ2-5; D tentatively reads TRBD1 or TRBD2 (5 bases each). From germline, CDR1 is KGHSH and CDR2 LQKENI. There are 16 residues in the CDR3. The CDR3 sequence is CASSPRGGLRGGTQYF. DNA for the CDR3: TGTGCCAGCTCCCCACGGGGCGGGCTTCGAGGAGGGACCCAGTACTTC.

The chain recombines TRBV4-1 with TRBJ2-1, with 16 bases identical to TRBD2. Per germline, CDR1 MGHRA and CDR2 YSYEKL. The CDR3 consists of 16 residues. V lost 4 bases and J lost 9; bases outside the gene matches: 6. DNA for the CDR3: TGCGCCAGCAGCCCAACCGGGACTAGCGGGAGGGGTGAGCAGTTCTTC. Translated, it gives CASSPTGTSGRGEQFF.

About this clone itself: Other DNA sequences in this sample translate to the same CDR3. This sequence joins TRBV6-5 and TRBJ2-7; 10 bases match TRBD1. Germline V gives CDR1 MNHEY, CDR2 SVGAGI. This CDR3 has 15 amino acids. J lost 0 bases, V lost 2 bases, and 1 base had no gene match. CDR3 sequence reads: CASSYRDRGSYEQYF. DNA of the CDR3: TGTGCCAGCAGTTACCGGGACAGGGGCTCCTACGAGCAGTACTTC.

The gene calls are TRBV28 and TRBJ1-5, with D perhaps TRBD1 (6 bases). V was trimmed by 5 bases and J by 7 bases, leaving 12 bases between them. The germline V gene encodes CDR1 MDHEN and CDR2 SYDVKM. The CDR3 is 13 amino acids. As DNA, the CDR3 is TGTGCCAGCAGTCAGACAGGTTACCAGCCCCAGCATTTT. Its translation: CASSQTGYQPQHF.